The 6 T cell receptor beta chains below all came from one sample that was sequenced in a study of cytomegalovirus exposure and HLA in healthy donors. A multiplex PCR was run with 60 Vbeta primers and 13 Jbeta primers. TCRdb's table, derived via immunoSEQ multiplex PCR, lists solely in-frame clones and lacks some. The sample carries 100,000 to 150,000 clones, 80% recorded once. Sequenced material: PBMCs. These receptors were taken from a man aged 25 to 40 in good health and CMV-seronegative.

This chain links TRBV29-1 with TRBJ2-6; 10 nucleotides align to TRBD2. CDR1 is SQVTM, CDR2 ANQGSEA, per germline. The V segment lost 6 bases and the J segment 0 bases; nucleotides outside the gene matches: 2. CDR3 length: 15 amino acids. CDR3 nucleotides: TGCAGCGTGGGACTAGCGCGCTCTGGGGCCAACGTCCTGACTTTC. Amino acids: CSVGLARSGANVLTF. Full variable domain (missing parts from reference TRBV29-1 and TRBJ2-6): SAVISQKPSRDICQRGTSLTIQCQVDSQVTMMFWYRQQPGQSLTLIATANQGSEATYESGFVIDKFPISRPNLTFSTLTVSNMSPEDSSIYLCSVGLARSGANVLTFGAGSRLTVL.

The gene calls are TRBV9 and TRBJ2-3; D might be TRBD1 (6 bases). CDR3 size: 15 residues. The germline V and J ends were trimmed by 0 bases and 3 bases, with 11 bases remaining between them. Germline V gene data show CDR1 as SGDLS and CDR2 as YYNGEE. CDR3 loop: CASSVVGQGTDTQYF. The DNA for the CDR3 is TGTGCCAGCAGCGTAGTTGGGCAGGGGACAGATACGCAGTATTTT.

The J gene is TRBJ1-1, the V gene TRBV25-1; D gene uncertain. Germline V CDR1 and CDR2: MGHDK, SYGVNS. The CDR3 spans 15 residues. The V and J ends lost 1 base and 2 bases respectively, with 11 bases between them. The chain's CDR3 is CASSESPGLNTEAFF. The DNA of the CDR3 is TGTGCCAGCAGTGAATCGCCAGGCTTAAACACTGAAGCTTTCTTT.

Here the CDR3 reads CASSQDRGTSGYNEQFF. As DNA, the CDR3 is TGTGCCAGCAGCCAAGATCGGGGGACTAGCGGCTACAATGAGCAGTTCTTC. The chain joins TRBV4-2 to TRBJ2-1; 11 bases agree with TRBD2. The trim removed 0 bases at V and 3 bases at J, leaving 4 bases unmatched. CDR1 and CDR2 (germline): LGHNA, YNFKEQ. This CDR3 has 17 residues.

This chain uses TRBV19 with TRBJ2-3; 7 nucleotides align to TRBD2. Trimming at V came to 7 bases and at J to 0 bases, leaving 4 bases not matched to a gene. The CDR3 sequence is 14 residues long. From germline, CDR1 is LNHDA and CDR2 SQIVND (reference sequence). The CDR3 loop is CASKQRGSTDTQYF. As DNA, the CDR3 is TGTGCCAGTAAACAGCGGGGCAGCACAGATACGCAGTATTTT.

V gene TRBV6-6 combines with J gene TRBJ2-7; D is unresolved. Germline lookup yields CDR1 MNHNY and CDR2 SVGAGI (reference sequence). Trimming took 2 bases from V and 4 from J, leaving 18 bases between them. The CDR3 consists of 16 residues. Written as DNA, the CDR3 is TGTGCCAGCAGTTACCCACCTGCGGTGGGTGAATACGAGCAGTACTTC. It codes for CASSYPPAVGEYEQYF.